This T cell receptor beta chain was recovered during a study of blood T cell repertoires in COVID-19. This clone was recorded once. CDR1 and CDR2 (germline): LNHDA, SQIVND (reference sequence). This CDR3 contains 14 residues. V was shortened by 6 bases and J by 1 base, with 12 bases between the two germline ends. The assay was immunoSEQ multiplex PCR, and TCRdb's table has in-frame clones only and misses some. This table has about 340,000 clones, 80% to 90% appearing once. The chain links TRBV19 to TRBJ1-1; D unclear. This TCR was recovered from a woman aged 40-49 years with acute COVID-19. Sequencing input: PBMCs or T cells enriched from blood (not recorded which). As DNA, the CDR3 is TGTGCCAGTAGGGGGAGGACTTGGAACACTGAAGCTTTCTTT. It specifies CASRGRTWNTEAFF.